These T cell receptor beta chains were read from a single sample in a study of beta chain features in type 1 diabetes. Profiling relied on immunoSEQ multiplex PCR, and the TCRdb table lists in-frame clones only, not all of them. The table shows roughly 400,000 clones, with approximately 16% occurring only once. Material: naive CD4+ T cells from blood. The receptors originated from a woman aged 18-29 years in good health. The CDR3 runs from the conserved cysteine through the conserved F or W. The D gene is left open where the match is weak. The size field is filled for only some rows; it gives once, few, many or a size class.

CDR3aa: CASSRTSGRASPYEQYF
CDR3nt: TGTGCCAGCAGCCGGACTAGCGGGAGGGCTAGCCCCTACGAGCAGTACTTC
j_gene: TRBJ2-7
d_gene: TRBD2
v_gene: TRBV9
abundance: -

CDR3aa: CASSLVGGAYEQYF
CDR3nt: TGCGCCAGCAGCTTGGTCGGGGGGGCCTACGAGCAGTACTTC
j_gene: TRBJ2-7
d_gene: TRBD2
v_gene: TRBV5-1
abundance: few

CDR3aa: CSVAGQGENF
CDR3nt: TGCAGTGTCGCGGGACAGGGTGAAAACTTT
j_gene: TRBJ1-4
d_gene: TRBD1
v_gene: TRBV20-1
abundance: -

CDR3aa: CASSPRNPLAKNIQYF
CDR3nt: TGTGCCAGCAGCCCGAGGAACCCACTAGCCAAAAACATTCAGTACTTC
j_gene: TRBJ2-4
d_gene: -
v_gene: TRBV13
abundance: -

CDR3aa: CASSPRTSGTGNEQFF
CDR3nt: TGTGCCAGCAGCCCCCGGACTAGCGGGACAGGGAATGAGCAGTTCTTC
j_gene: TRBJ2-1
d_gene: TRBD2
v_gene: TRBV11-3
abundance: few

CDR3aa: CASSLPGGSTDTQYF
CDR3nt: TGTGCCAGCAGTTTACCGGGAGGATCCACAGATACGCAGTATTTT
j_gene: TRBJ2-3
d_gene: TRBD2
v_gene: TRBV28
abundance: few

CDR3aa: CASSRGQGYTGELFF
CDR3nt: TGCGCCAGCAGCCGAGGACAGGGTTACACCGGGGAGCTGTTTTTT
j_gene: TRBJ2-2
d_gene: TRBD1
v_gene: TRBV4-1
abundance: -

CDR3aa: CAWSLTGKNIQYF
CDR3nt: TGTGCCTGGAGTCTCACGGGCAAAAACATTCAGTACTTC
j_gene: TRBJ2-4
d_gene: -
v_gene: TRBV30
abundance: -

CDR3aa: CASSLVFSSYEQYF
CDR3nt: TGTGCCAGCAGCTTAGTCTTTAGCTCCTACGAGCAGTACTTC
j_gene: TRBJ2-7
d_gene: -
v_gene: TRBV11-2
abundance: -

CDR3aa: CASSLASSYNEQFF
CDR3nt: TGTGCCAGCAGCTTAGCTTCTAGCTACAATGAGCAGTTCTTC
j_gene: TRBJ2-1
d_gene: -
v_gene: TRBV7-2
abundance: -

CDR3aa: CASSLQGASQETQYF
CDR3nt: TGTGCCAGCAGCTTGCAGGGGGCGAGCCAAGAGACCCAGTACTTC
j_gene: TRBJ2-5
d_gene: TRBD1
v_gene: TRBV5-4
abundance: few

CDR3aa: CASSKYAGYYGYTF
CDR3nt: TGTGCCAGCAGCAAATACGCAGGGTACTATGGCTACACCTTC
j_gene: TRBJ1-2
d_gene: -
v_gene: TRBV21-1
abundance: few

CDR3aa: CATSRDGVASGNDEQYF
CDR3nt: TGTGCCACCAGCAGAGATGGGGTGGCTAGCGGAAATGACGAGCAGTACTTC
j_gene: TRBJ2-7
d_gene: TRBD2
v_gene: TRBV15
abundance: -

CDR3aa: CSIVGTRRDNEQFF
CDR3nt: TGCAGCATTGTGGGGACTAGAAGGGACAATGAGCAGTTCTTC
j_gene: TRBJ2-1
d_gene: TRBD2
v_gene: TRBV29-1
abundance: few

CDR3aa: CALRGLAGYTGELFF
CDR3nt: TGTGCCTTGAGGGGACTAGCGGGTTACACCGGGGAGCTGTTTTTT
j_gene: TRBJ2-2
d_gene: TRBD2
v_gene: TRBV30
abundance: -

CDR3aa: CASSVEGLLSYNEQFF
CDR3nt: TGTGCCAGCAGCGTAGAGGGACTCCTCTCCTACAATGAGCAGTTCTTC
j_gene: TRBJ2-1
d_gene: -
v_gene: TRBV9
abundance: -

CDR3aa: CASRPPGQTYGYTF
CDR3nt: TGCGCCAGCAGGCCTCCGGGACAGACCTATGGCTACACCTTC
j_gene: TRBJ1-2
d_gene: TRBD1
v_gene: TRBV5-1
abundance: -

CDR3aa: CATSTPTGTSGSDEQFF
CDR3nt: TGTGCCACCTCAACACCCACGGGGACTAGCGGGAGTGATGAGCAGTTCTTC
j_gene: TRBJ2-1
d_gene: TRBD2
v_gene: TRBV28
abundance: few

CDR3aa: CSVSQIGLSGANVLTF
CDR3nt: TGCAGCGTATCCCAGATTGGACTATCTGGGGCCAACGTCCTGACTTTC
j_gene: TRBJ2-6
d_gene: -
v_gene: TRBV29-1
abundance: -

CDR3aa: CAFTSGPHEQYF
CDR3nt: TGTGCCTTTACTAGCGGTCCACACGAGCAGTACTTC
j_gene: TRBJ2-7
d_gene: TRBD2
v_gene: TRBV30
abundance: -

CDR3aa: CASSFLPGTATNEKLFF
CDR3nt: TGTGCCAGCAGCTTCCTACCCGGGACTGCAACTAATGAAAAACTGTTTTTT
j_gene: TRBJ1-4
d_gene: -
v_gene: TRBV7-9
abundance: -

CDR3aa: CASSQGQGSYGYTF
CDR3nt: TGTGCCAGCAGTCAGGGACAGGGCTCCTATGGCTACACCTTC
j_gene: TRBJ1-2
d_gene: TRBD1
v_gene: TRBV6-5
abundance: -

CDR3aa: CASSSGGYNEQFF
CDR3nt: TGTGCCAGCAGTTCGGGAGGGTACAATGAGCAGTTCTTC
j_gene: TRBJ2-1
d_gene: TRBD2
v_gene: TRBV27
abundance: few

CDR3aa: CASSLRGGADGYTF
CDR3nt: TGTGCCAGCAGCTTGAGAGGGGGCGCGGACGGCTACACCTTC
j_gene: TRBJ1-2
d_gene: TRBD1
v_gene: TRBV5-6
abundance: -

CDR3aa: CASSIPGQSYEQYF
CDR3nt: TGTGCCAGTAGTATTCCGGGACAGTCCTACGAGCAGTACTTC
j_gene: TRBJ2-7
d_gene: TRBD1
v_gene: TRBV19
abundance: -